These 32 T cell receptor beta chains share one sample of origin, sequenced in a study of blood T cell repertoires in COVID-19 (dated by TCRdb to about 2020). Libraries were made using the immunoSEQ multiplex PCR assay. The table was pulled from immuneACCESS by TCRdb, which kept in-frame rearrangements only. Such tables lose some clones; where checked, under half of the loss comes from unresolved V genes, and the rest has no known cause. The sample table lists approximately 280,000 clones, roughly 89% of them with a count of one. Of the sample, roughly 6.3% is held by the ten largest clones. What was sequenced was PBMCs or T cells enriched from blood (not recorded which). Receptors were obtained from a woman aged 40 to 50 who had recovered from COVID-19.

The rearrangement links TRBV6-5 to TRBJ1-1, with D possibly being TRBD1 (5 bases). The germline CDR1 and CDR2 sequences are MNHEY and SVGAGI. The ends were cut back, 3 bases at V and 3 bases at J, with 8 bases in the middle. CDR3 length: 13 amino acids. CDR3 in amino acids: CASSYGDYTEAFF. In DNA, the CDR3 is TGTGCCAGCAGTTATGGGGACTACACTGAAGCTTTCTTT.

CDR3 region: CASSPLGSGAKEQYF. CDR3 in DNA: TGTGCCAGCTCACCCTTGGGTAGCGGTGCTAAAGAGCAGTACTTC. The J gene is TRBJ2-7, the V gene TRBV18; possible D gene TRBD2, 6 bases. The CDR3 runs to 15 residues. The ends were cut back, 3 bases at V and 7 bases at J, with 19 bases in the middle. Germline CDR1 and CDR2: KGHSH and LQKENI.

The V call is TRBV2, the J call TRBJ2-3; D is possibly TRBD2 (5 bases). CDR3 length equals 14 residues. CDR1 and CDR2 (germline): SNHLY, FYNNEI. V lost 4 bases to trimming and J lost 1 base, with 9 bases between them. In DNA form, the CDR3 reads TGTGCCAGCAGTGTGGGAGCACGCACAGATACGCAGTATTTT. It codes for CASSVGARTDTQYF.

The V gene is TRBV7-2, the J gene TRBJ2-1, with TRBD1 identical over 11 bases. V trimming: 1 base; J trimming: 7 bases; junction bases outside the gene matches: 6. This CDR3 contains 16 residues. Germline V gene sequence: CDR1 SGHTA, CDR2 FQGNSA. CDR3 protein: CASSLVGTGGINEQFF. The DNA of the CDR3 is TGTGCCAGCAGCTTAGTAGGGACAGGGGGAATAAATGAGCAGTTCTTC.

The chain has TRBV5-1 and TRBJ1-6, with a possible D match to TRBD1 (5 bases). The CDR3 runs 14 residues. Germline V gives CDR1 SGHRS, CDR2 YFSETQ. V lost 0 bases, J lost 7 bases, and 8 bases lay in between. The CDR3 is CASSLGQSNSPLHF. CDR3 DNA: TGCGCCAGCAGCTTGGGACAGTCAAATTCACCCCTCCACTTT.

The chain employs TRBV27 and TRBJ2-2, with 11 nucleotides matching TRBD2. V lost 5 bases, J lost 5 bases, and 7 bases stayed unmatched. Germline CDR1 reads MNHEY; CDR2 reads SMNVEV (reference sequence). The CDR3 sequence is 16 residues long. The CDR3 loop is CASSPRLAGNTGELFF. The CDR3 nucleotides are TGTGCCAGCAGTCCCCGACTAGCGGGAAATACCGGGGAGCTGTTTTTT.

The rearrangement joins TRBV10-3 to TRBJ2-7; 8 bases align to TRBD1. CDR3 length: 16 amino acids. Germline trimming cut 6 bases from V and 5 bases from J; bases unmatched to any gene: 15. The germline V gene has CDR1 ENHRY and CDR2 SYGVKD. CDR3: CAISVQARTGSDEQYF. As DNA, the CDR3 is TGTGCCATCAGCGTTCAAGCCAGGACAGGGAGCGACGAGCAGTACTTC.

V and J are TRBV18 and TRBJ2-3, with TRBD2 identical over 8 bases. The CDR3 has 16 amino acids. Germline loops: CDR1 KGHSH, CDR2 LQKENI. The junction had 11 bases not matched to a gene; V was cut back by 6 bases and J by 3 bases. The chain's CDR3 is CASSRMSGSGTDTQYF. The CDR3 coding sequence is TGTGCCAGCTCCCGAATGAGCGGGAGCGGAACAGATACGCAGTATTTT.

The chain links TRBV6-1 to TRBJ1-1; TRBD1 might be the D (6 bases). The CDR3 is 16 amino acids. Trimming cost V 3 bases and J 5 bases, with 19 bases left between them. The germline V gene encodes CDR1 MNHNS and CDR2 SASEGT. CDR3 nucleotide sequence: TGTGCCAGCAGTGAGCCGGGGGGCATAGGATCGACTGAAGCTTTCTTT. As protein: CASSEPGGIGSTEAFF.

The chain joins TRBV6-1 to TRBJ2-5; TRBD2 aligns across 12 bases. V lost 1 base, J lost 7 bases, and 4 bases stayed unmatched. Germline V gene sequence: CDR1 MNHNS, CDR2 SASEGT. The CDR3 runs to 15 residues. CDR3 sequence: CASSEGLAGAGTQYF. The CDR3 nucleotides read TGTGCCAGCAGTGAAGGACTAGCGGGAGCCGGGACCCAGTACTTC.

The J gene is TRBJ2-7, the V gene TRBV27, with D perhaps matching TRBD2 (6 bases). CDR1 and CDR2 from the germline V gene are MNHEY and SMNVEV (reference sequence). The CDR3 sequence is 15 residues long. Trimming shortened V by 2 bases and J by 3 bases, and 14 bases separated the two germline ends. As DNA, the CDR3 is TGTGCCAGCAGTTTAAATAAGGAGGGCCACTACGAGCAGTACTTC. Translation: CASSLNKEGHYEQYF.

The rearrangement links TRBV19 to TRBJ2-7; 9 bases match TRBD1. The length of the CDR3 is 15 residues. Germline CDR1 LNHDA, CDR2 SQIVND (reference sequence). Unmatched junction bases numbered 5, after V lost 3 bases and J lost 2 bases. The CDR3 coding sequence is TGTGCCAGTAGTATCCCCGGGACAGGGCCCTACGAGCAGTACTTC. It translates to CASSIPGTGPYEQYF.

The chain is built from TRBV2 and TRBJ1-3, with D possibly being TRBD1 (5 bases). The CDR3 is made up of 14 amino acids. Trimming stripped 8 bases from V and 0 bases from J, with 11 bases between. CDR1 SNHLY and CDR2 FYNNEI come from the germline V gene. The chain's CDR3 is CASSTVLSGNTIYF. As DNA, the CDR3 is TGTGCCAGCTCGACAGTACTCTCTGGAAACACCATATATTTT.

The chain is built from TRBV28 and TRBJ1-2; possibly TRBD1 for D (6 bases). The CDR3 consists of 13 residues. Trimming took 6 bases from V and 4 from J, leaving 12 bases between them. The germline V gene has CDR1 MDHEN and CDR2 SYDVKM. The CDR3, as DNA: TGTGCCAGCAGGGAAGACAGGCCCTATGGCTACACCTTC. It specifies CASREDRPYGYTF.

V gene TRBV4-1 combines with J gene TRBJ2-5; TRBD1 aligns across 7 bases. The V gene end was trimmed by 6 bases and the J gene end by 2 bases; junction bases not matched to a gene: 6. The germline V gene encodes CDR1 MGHRA and CDR2 YSYEKL. CDR3 size: 14 residues. The CDR3 nucleotides read TGCGCCAGCAGTCGTTCAGGGGGACAAGAGACCCAGTACTTC. Translated, it gives CASSRSGGQETQYF.

The chain joins TRBV5-4 to TRBJ2-4; D perhaps matches TRBD2 (5 bases). Germline-derived CDR1 and CDR2 are SGHNT and YYREEE (reference sequence). Trimming shortened V by 0 bases and J by 6 bases, and 10 bases separated the two germline ends. CDR3 length equals 14 residues. The CDR3 sequence is CASSLGGLINIQYF. DNA of the CDR3: TGTGCCAGCAGCTTGGGAGGGTTGATAAACATTCAGTACTTC.

In its sample, this clone was seen once. V gene TRBV27 combines with J gene TRBJ2-7; D unclear. Per the germline V gene, CDR1 is MNHEY and CDR2 is SMNVEV (reference sequence). V lost 0 bases, J lost 7 bases, and 16 bases lay in between. The CDR3 extends over 15 amino acids. The CDR3 DNA reads as TGTGCCAGCAGTTTATCGGGCCCTCTCCCCCGTGAGCAGTACTTC. It yields the protein CASSLSGPLPREQYF.

The chain carries TRBV4-1 and TRBJ2-7; TRBD1 matches at 7 bases. The germline V gene encodes CDR1 MGHRA and CDR2 YSYEKL. Trimming took 4 bases from V and 4 from J; bases not matched to a gene: 10. The CDR3 is made up of 15 amino acids. CDR3 bases: TGCGCCAGCAGCCCCCCGACAGGGAATATTTACGAGCAGTACTTC. Its translation is CASSPPTGNIYEQYF.

As concerns this clone: The sample carries other DNA sequences with the same CDR3. This chain connects TRBV5-1 to TRBJ2-1, with D perhaps TRBD2 (6 bases). The CDR3 is 12 residues long. Trimming stripped 4 bases from V and 6 bases from J, with 8 bases between. Per the germline V gene, CDR1 is SGHRS and CDR2 is YFSETQ. The CDR3 region is CASSPGLNEQFF. The CDR3 nucleotides are TGCGCCAGCAGCCCGGGACTCAATGAGCAGTTCTTC.

V usage is TRBV5-4 and J usage is TRBJ2-5; a possible D gene is TRBD2 (6 bases). This CDR3 spans 14 amino acids. Per germline, CDR1 SGHNT and CDR2 YYREEE (reference sequence). The germline V and J ends were trimmed by 0 bases and 5 bases, with 11 bases remaining between them. The CDR3 spells CASSLAGAGETQYF. In nucleotides, the CDR3 is TGTGCCAGCAGCTTGGCGGGAGCCGGGGAGACCCAGTACTTC. The whole variable domain, filled in from reference TRBV5-4 and TRBJ2-5, reads ETGVTQSPTHLIKTRGQQVTLRCSSQSGHNTVSWYQQALGQGPQFIFQYYREEENGRGNFPPRFSGLQFPNYSSELNVNALELDDSALYLCASSLAGAGETQYFGPGTRLLVL.

The rearrangement links TRBV13 to TRBJ2-1; weak D call: TRBD2 (5 bases). Germline loops: CDR1 PRHDT, CDR2 FYEKMQ (reference sequence). This CDR3 is 18 amino acids long. With 2 bases removed from V and 7 bases from J, the gap between germline ends came to 24 bases. CDR3 sequence (DNA): TGTGCCAGCAGCTTACCCAGGACTCGACCTTTTACAGTTAATGAGCAGTTCTTC. As protein: CASSLPRTRPFTVNEQFF.

The V call is TRBV5-1, the J call TRBJ2-2; 7 bases align to TRBD2. The CDR3 loop spans 15 amino acids. Germline V gene sequence: CDR1 SGHRS, CDR2 YFSETQ. With 2 bases clipped from V and 4 bases from J, the junction kept 5 bases outside the gene matches. The CDR3 region is CASSFFPGGTGELFF. In DNA, the CDR3 is TGCGCCAGCAGCTTTTTTCCGGGAGGCACCGGGGAGCTGTTTTTT.

This chain links TRBV2 with TRBJ2-7, with 9 bases identical to TRBD2. Germline trimming cut 11 bases from V and 2 bases from J; bases unmatched to any gene: 16. The V gene's germline CDR1 is SNHLY and CDR2 FYNNEI. The CDR3 totals 16 residues. CDR3 loop: CACGGSGRRKPYEQYF. Here the CDR3 DNA reads TGTGCCTGCGGTGGTAGCGGGAGACGTAAGCCCTACGAGCAGTACTTC.

This clone was counted once. This chain uses TRBV19 with TRBJ2-7, with TRBD2 matching over 16 bases. J gave up 7 bases and V 4 bases, and 7 bases lay outside the gene matches. The germline gives CDR1 LNHDA, CDR2 SQIVND (reference sequence). The CDR3 spans 16 residues. The CDR3 is CASSTGLAGGPREQYF. CDR3 in DNA: TGTGCCAGTAGTACGGGACTAGCGGGAGGGCCTCGGGAGCAGTACTTC.

This clone was found once. The V call is TRBV14, the J call TRBJ2-1; maybe TRBD2 (5 bases). CDR1 is SGHDN and CDR2 is FVKESK in the germline V gene. The CDR3 length is 14 residues. Trimming shortened V by 7 bases and J by 1 base, and 11 bases separated the two germline ends. The CDR3 loop reads CASNGGGSYNEQFF. DNA for the CDR3: TGTGCCAGCAACGGTGGCGGGTCCTACAATGAGCAGTTCTTC.

The chain recombines TRBV4-3 with TRBJ2-5, with 13 bases identical to TRBD2. Losses at the gene ends were 4 bases for V and 3 bases for J; bases not matched to a gene: 2. This CDR3 region has 15 residues. Germline V CDR1 and CDR2: LGHNA, YSLEER. The CDR3, as DNA: TGCGCCAGCAGCCTCGGACTAGCGGGAGAAGAGACCCAGTACTTC. It specifies CASSLGLAGEETQYF.

The rearrangement uses TRBV5-1 and TRBJ2-3; tentative D call: TRBD2 (6 bases). The CDR3 is 14 residues long. Trimming took off 4 bases at V and 4 bases at J, with 13 bases between the two ends. The germline V gene encodes CDR1 SGHRS and CDR2 YFSETQ. CDR3 in amino acids: CASSPGDRADTQYF. CDR3 DNA sequence: TGCGCCAGCAGCCCGGGGGACCGGGCAGATACGCAGTATTTT.

This chain connects TRBV6-1 to TRBJ2-1; D is unclear. The CDR3 is made up of 16 amino acids. CDR1 is MNHNS, CDR2 SASEGT, per germline. V dropped 3 bases and J dropped 0 bases, with 12 bases sitting between them. Written as DNA, the CDR3 is TGTGCCAGCAGTGACCAAACTCCGAGCTCCTACAATGAGCAGTTCTTC. Amino acids: CASSDQTPSSYNEQFF.

V gene TRBV18 combines with J gene TRBJ2-1, with 7 bases fitting TRBD1. V lost 6 bases to trimming and J lost 5 bases; unmatched junction nucleotides: 10. This CDR3 spans 15 amino acids. Germline V lookup: CDR1 KGHSH, CDR2 LQKENI. The CDR3 DNA reads as TGTGCCAGCTCTTCCTCCCGGGACAGAAACAATGAGCAGTTCTTC. Amino acids: CASSSSRDRNNEQFF. Full variable domain (rest looked up from reference TRBV18 and TRBJ2-1): NAGVMQNPRHLVRRRGQEARLRCSPMKGHSHVYWYRQLPEEGLKFMVYLQKENIIDESGMPKERFSAEFPKEGPSILRIQQVVRGDSAAYFCASSSSRDRNNEQFFGPGTRLTVL.

The chain recombines TRBV4-2 with TRBJ2-7, with a possible D match to TRBD1 (6 bases). The CDR3 is made up of 14 amino acids. Trimming removed 2 bases from V and 1 base from J, with 9 bases in between. The germline CDR1 and CDR2 sequences are LGHNA and YNFKEQ. CDR3 sequence: CASSQPQGSYEQYF. The CDR3 DNA is TGTGCCAGCAGCCAACCACAGGGTTCCTACGAGCAGTACTTC.

The gene calls are TRBV2 and TRBJ1-2; the D gene is possibly TRBD1 (5 bases). Germline V CDR1 and CDR2: SNHLY, FYNNEI. V lost 6 bases and J 2 bases, leaving 10 bases between the germline ends. The CDR3 has 13 amino acids. The CDR3, as DNA: TGTGCCAGCAGGGATACAGGAAACTATGGCTACACCTTC. The encoded protein is CASRDTGNYGYTF.

The V gene is TRBV23-1, the J gene TRBJ2-7, with 9 bases identical to TRBD2. TRBV23-1 is treated as an ORF (open reading frame) with a function not yet certain. V shed 10 bases, J shed 2 bases, and the junction held 12 bases outside the gene matches. The CDR3 extends over 15 amino acids. The CDR3 reads CATHRGLAYAYEQYF. Written as DNA, the CDR3 is TGCGCCACCCACCGCGGACTAGCGTACGCCTACGAGCAGTACTTC.